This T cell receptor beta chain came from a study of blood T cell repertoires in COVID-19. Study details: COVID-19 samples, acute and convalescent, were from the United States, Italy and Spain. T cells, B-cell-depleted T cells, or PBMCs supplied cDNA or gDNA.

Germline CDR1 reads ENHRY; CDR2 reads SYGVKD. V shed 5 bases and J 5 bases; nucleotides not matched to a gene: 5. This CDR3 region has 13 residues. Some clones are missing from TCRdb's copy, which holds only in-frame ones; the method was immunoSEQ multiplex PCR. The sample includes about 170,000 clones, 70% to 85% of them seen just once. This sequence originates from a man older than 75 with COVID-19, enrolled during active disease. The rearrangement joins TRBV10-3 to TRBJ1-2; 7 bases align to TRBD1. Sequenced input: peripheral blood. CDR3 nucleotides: TGTGCCATCAGTCGGGACAGCCAGTATGGCTACACCTTC. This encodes CAISRDSQYGYTF.